This T cell receptor beta chain was recorded in a study of blood T cell repertoires in COVID-19. The CDR3 has 13 amino acids. In germline, CDR1 is SGHDN, CDR2 FVKESK. V lost 2 bases to trimming and J lost 8 bases, with 12 bases between them. Only in-frame clones appear in the TCRdb table, and some are missing; sequencing was by immunoSEQ multiplex PCR. The sample lists about 220,000 clones, around 82% seen once, with around 3.5% in the top ten. This sequence originates from an elderly woman with acute or convalescent COVID-19. The chain employs TRBV14 and TRBJ1-2; D remains unclear. The specimen sequenced was peripheral blood. The CDR3 DNA is TGTGCCAGCAGCCAACTGACAATATTGGGCTACACCTTC. Protein: CASSQLTILGYTF.